The following is a T cell receptor (beta chain) sequence with its context. The junction differs from germline at one of its ends, possibly a read error. With 60 Vbeta and 13 Jbeta primers, the PCR was carried out. The protocol was immunoSEQ multiplex PCR, while the TCRdb copy is restricted to in-frame clones and leaves out a portion. The data contain around 180,000 clones, around 80% of them singletons. The sample comes from a study of cytomegalovirus exposure and HLA in healthy donors. The CDR3 consists of 12 residues. Germline lookup yields CDR1 SEHNR and CDR2 FQNEAQ (reference sequence). The chain recombines TRBV7-9 with TRBJ1-1, with D unresolved. The material sequenced was PBMCs. This TCR was recovered from a man between 18 and 35 years old in good health and CMV-seronegative. The CDR3 here is CSSSIPGFEAFF. In DNA form, the CDR3 reads TGTTCCAGCAGCATTCCGGGATTTGAAGCTTTCTTT.